This is a list of T cell receptor beta chains from one sample in a study of tumor-infiltrating lymphocytes in primary liver carcinoma. TCRdb redid the calling of the multiplex PCR reads with MiXCR, one entry per CDR3 protein. Seen here are about 99,000 distinct CDR3 sequences, more than 65% observed once, and the top ten hold around 8.8%. Sequencing was performed on liver tumor tissue from sampling region 5. These receptors came from a woman in her sixties with primary liver carcinoma and hepatitis B virus infection. Each CDR3 is given without its conserved first and last residue.

V	CDR3
TRBV11-3	ASNFGTVNAEAS
TRBV6-1	TSRGDWQGNEQF
TRBV11-2	ASSSGAADTQY
TRBV29-1	RAPEHIGELF
TRBV11-2	VSSSGLVGPDTQY
TRBV20-1	NARDSGFNTEAF
TRBV11-2	ASSLEPSADTQY
TRBV29-1	SILSGSGVDEQY
TRBV12-3/TRBV12-4	ACRDKWEAPNEQF
TRBV18	ASSPTGGYEQY
TRBV4-1	ASSTRYRAWEETQY
TRBV28	ASSLLNKNCGYT
TRBV12-3/TRBV12-4	ATPGTGNTEAF
TRBV29-1	SVEDRGREQY
TRBV11-3	ASSLDVRTDTNTRELF
TRBV11-1	FSSFPGTSGTKNIQN
TRBV6-5	ASWQVGGDY
TRBV9	ASSVGNSPPETQY
TRBV6-1	ASSDSLRWYGYT
TRBV28	ASILSGANVLT
TRBV7-9	ASNSPPARELF
TRBV30	AWSPGLVAYEQY
TRBV11-3	VSSLGGRVFDEQL
TRBV6-1	ASSESTGHPYEHY
TRBV7-3	ASSLQRAPDTQY
TRBV11-2	ASSQGPNNKQF
TRBV5-6	ASRVASGRRSSGELF
TRBV10-3	AISGRDTTSYEQY
TRBV6-2/TRBV6-3	ASRAQRTYYEQF
TRBV29-1	SAGGGTGANVLT
TRBV6-5	ASSYSEAGGELF
TRBV29-1	GVVSQNTGQLF
TRBV20-1	SAAEDRGHNYGYT
TRBV11-1	ASSPRSVRLREHY
TRBV5-1	ASSLDSKTYEQY
TRBV5-3	ARSPAGHTARGANVLT
TRBV6-1	SSSEAFEGYEQY
TRBV29-1	SVEFYSGLQF
TRBV4-2	AISQDRDRAYSPLH
TRBV28	ASSSTRTKPH
TRBV4-1	ASNLGLTGGDTQY
TRBV5-1	ASSLSRAIADTQY
TRBV7-8	ANSLVIGNEQF
TRBV29-1	SVEEKGRDQY
TRBV28	ASSLGDTEAF